These 22 T cell receptor beta chains originate from one sample sequenced in a study of blood T cells in healthy people across ages. Using a J-beta primer mix together with a sample-barcoded 5' primer, a second PCR was run for roughly 6 to 12 cycles. Each CDR3 protein gets one entry after TCRdb re-called the 5' RACE reads with MiXCR. This table has 700,000 to 900,000 distinct CDR3 sequences, roughly 24% appearing once. The same data also contributed to another study, on T cells of mothers and their children.

Input material: blood. The receptors shown here come from a boy between 5 and 17 years old in good health.

This clonotype was seen a few times. V and J are TRBV7-6 and TRBJ2-5; D is possibly TRBD1 (5 bases). The CDR3 covers 14 residues. CDR1 and CDR2 (germline): SGHVS, FNYEAQ. With 3 bases removed from V and 5 bases from J, the gap between germline ends came to 13 bases. CDR3 in amino acids: CASSLNRLSETQYF. The CDR3 DNA reads TGTGCCAGCAGCTTGAACAGGTTATCGGAGACCCAGTACTTC.

In its sample, this clonotype was seen a few times. V gene TRBV7-8 combines with J gene TRBJ1-6; D remains unclear. The V and J ends lost 5 bases and 9 bases respectively, with 11 bases between them. The CDR3 loop spans 13 amino acids. Germline lookup yields CDR1 SGHVS and CDR2 FQNEAQ. The CDR3 DNA is TGTGCCAGCAGCGCGTGGGAGCGTTCACCCCTCCACTTT. Translation: CASSAWERSPLHF.

The chain joins TRBV18 to TRBJ2-5; 10 nucleotides match TRBD1. The DNA end lines up better with TRBJ2-1; the J call may be wrong. The CDR3 extends over 17 amino acids. Per the germline V gene, CDR1 is KGHSH and CDR2 is LQKENI. The CDR3 spells CANPGTGVPIDLNEQFF. DNA for the CDR3: TGTGCCAACCCCGGGACAGGGGTCCCAATTGACCTCAATGAGCAGTTCTTC.

The V call is TRBV12-5, the J call TRBJ1-2, with D perhaps TRBD1 (6 bases). The V end lost 2 bases, the J end lost 4 bases, and 14 bases lay between the germline ends. The CDR3 loop spans 15 amino acids. Germline CDR1 and CDR2: LGHNT and FRNRAP. The CDR3: CASGLQGYELYGYTF. For the CDR3, the DNA is TGTGCTAGTGGTTTGCAGGGGTACGAACTCTATGGCTACACCTTC.

This clonotype appeared a few times. CDR3 nucleotide sequence: TGTGCCAGCTCACAACAGGGCTACCAAGAGACCCAGTACTTC. Its protein product is CASSQQGYQETQYF. The V gene is TRBV18, the J gene TRBJ2-5; D is possibly TRBD1 (6 bases). Germline V CDR1 and CDR2: KGHSH, LQKENI. The V end was cut by 4 bases, the J end by 0 bases, with 9 bases between. The CDR3 is 14 amino acids. Full variable domain (missing parts from reference TRBV18 and TRBJ2-5): NAGVMQNPRHLVRRRGQEARLRCSPMKGHSHVYWYRQLPEEGLKFMVYLQKENIIDESGMPKERFSAEFPKEGPSILRIQQVVRGDSAAYFCASSQQGYQETQYFGPGTRLLVL.

This clonotype occurred a few times. In nucleotides, the CDR3 is TGTGCCAGCAGCCAAGCGGTACGACACTCCTACGAGCAGTACTTC. Translating gives CASSQAVRHSYEQYF. The chain combines TRBV3-1 with TRBJ2-7; D gene unclear. The V gene's germline CDR1 is LGHDT and CDR2 YNNKEL (reference sequence). V was pared by 1 base and J by 0 bases, with 10 bases between. The CDR3 has 15 residues.

This clonotype showed up just once. The chain joins TRBV14 to TRBJ2-1; either TRBD1 or TRBD2 may fit D (5 bases each). V gave up 0 bases and J gave up 10 bases, with 7 bases separating them. The CDR3 length is 12 residues. Germline V gene lookup returns CDR1 SGHDN and CDR2 FVKESK. The CDR3 DNA is TGTGCCAGCAGCCAAGAGGGACGGGAGCAGTTCTTC. Translation: CASSQEGREQFF.

The chain is built from TRBV7-2 and TRBJ2-1; unclear D gene. Deletions cut 4 bases from V and 2 bases from J, with 6 bases between. The CDR3 has 13 residues. CDR1 SGHTA and CDR2 FQGNSA come from the germline V gene. The CDR3 here is CASSSRTYNEQFF. Here the CDR3 DNA reads TGTGCCAGCAGCTCCCGGACCTACAATGAGCAGTTCTTC.

A few counts support this clonotype. The J gene is TRBJ2-5, the V gene TRBV29-1; D is unresolved. The J call may be wrong; the DNA end is better matched by TRBJ2-1. The CDR3 is 13 residues long. Per the germline V gene, CDR1 is SQVTM and CDR2 is ANQGSEA. Written as DNA, the CDR3 is TGCAGCGTCGTCCCTAGTGCGAGCAATGAGCAGTTCTTC. Translating gives CSVVPSASNEQFF.

This CDR3 reads CASSPFQGASTDTQYF. Written as DNA, the CDR3 is TGTGCCAGCAGCCCCTTTCAGGGGGCGAGCACAGATACGCAGTATTTT. The chain carries TRBV12-3 or TRBV12-4 and TRBJ2-3; 8 bases map to TRBD1. V lost 6 bases, J lost 0 bases, and 8 bases stayed unmatched. The CDR3 runs to 16 residues.

This clonotype was seen only a few times. This chain joins TRBV6-1 and TRBJ2-5; 9 bases agree with TRBD2. The CDR3 length is 14 residues. Germline loops: CDR1 MNHNS, CDR2 SASEGT. V trimming: 8 bases; J trimming: 5 bases; junction bases outside the gene matches: 9. CDR3 nucleotide sequence: TGTGCCAGCTCCTCCGGGACTAGCCGGGAGACCCAGTACTTC. Translated: CASSSGTSRETQYF.

This clonotype has a handful of counts. The V and J genes are TRBV3-1 and TRBJ2-5, with D hard to call. Germline CDR1 reads LGHDT; CDR2 reads YNNKEL (reference sequence). V was pared by 2 bases and J by 0 bases, with 10 bases between. The CDR3 has 15 residues. DNA of the CDR3: TGTGCCAGCAGCCAATCCAACGGTAACCAAGAGACCCAGTACTTC. This sequence encodes CASSQSNGNQETQYF.

The chain combines TRBV28 with TRBJ1-2; tentative D call: TRBD1 (5 bases). This CDR3 is 13 amino acids long. V lost 6 bases to trimming and J lost 5 bases, with 13 bases between them. Germline V gene sequence: CDR1 MDHEN, CDR2 SYDVKM. CDR3: CASSPNDRYGYTF. CDR3 DNA sequence: TGTGCCAGCAGCCCGAACGACAGATATGGCTACACCTTC.

The gene calls are TRBV5-1 and TRBJ2-6, with D hard to call. The CDR3 runs 15 residues. V was trimmed by 4 bases and J by 0 bases, leaving 8 bases between them. Looked up from germline, CDR1 is SGHRS and CDR2 is YFSETQ. The CDR3 nucleotides read TGCGCCAGCAGCCCTATGACCTCTGGGGCCAACGTCCTGACTTTC. Translating gives CASSPMTSGANVLTF.

This clonotype was counted between two and nine times. One end of the junction is discordant with germline, which a read error may explain. V and J are TRBV20-1 and TRBJ2-5; 8 bases line up with TRBD2. The germline V gene encodes CDR1 DFQATT and CDR2 SNEGSKA (reference sequence). This CDR3 comprises 13 residues. The CDR3 sequence: CSAGEVAGGTQYF. The CDR3 nucleotides read TGCAGTGCTGGAGAGGTTGCGGGGGGGACCCAGTACTTC.

This clonotype was counted only a few times. The chain joins TRBV10-3 to TRBJ2-7; tentatively, D is TRBD1 (5 bases). The germline gives CDR1 ENHRY, CDR2 SYGVKD. The CDR3 totals 14 residues. V dropped 0 bases and J dropped 5 bases, with 11 bases sitting between them. DNA for the CDR3: TGTGCCATCAGTGAGTCGGCCGGCAGGGACGAGCAGTACTTC. Encoded protein: CAISESAGRDEQYF.

V is TRBV3-1 and J is TRBJ1-1, with D possibly being TRBD1 (6 bases). The CDR3 runs to 14 residues. V was pared by 3 bases and J by 3 bases, with 11 bases between. Germline assignment: CDR1 LGHDT and CDR2 YNNKEL (reference sequence). CDR3 protein: CASSHEGGDTEAFF. In DNA form, the CDR3 reads TGTGCCAGCAGCCACGAGGGGGGTGACACTGAAGCTTTCTTT.

The chain recombines TRBV5-6 with TRBJ2-5, with 7 bases matching TRBD2. TRBJ2-1 explains the end of the DNA better; the J call may be wrong. Per the germline V gene, CDR1 is SGHDT and CDR2 is YYEEEE. CDR3 length: 14 residues. CDR3 in amino acids: CASSLGGLRNEQFF. CDR3 bases: TGTGCCAGCAGCTTGGGGGGACTACGGAATGAGCAGTTCTTC.

Regarding this clonotype: One end of the junction does not line up with germline, which may come from a read error. The chain is built from TRBV6-1 and TRBJ2-5; D may correspond to TRBD1 or TRBD2 (6 bases each). Germline V gene data show CDR1 as MNHNS and CDR2 as SASEGT. This CDR3 comprises 18 residues. Here the CDR3 DNA reads TGTGCCAGCAGTACCCCCCTAGGGGCAGGGGAGGATGTGGAGACCCTGTACTTC. This encodes CASSTPLGAGEDVETLYF.

The gene calls are TRBV15 and TRBJ2-5; D is perhaps TRBD2 (5 bases). V shed 1 base and J shed 5 bases, with 8 bases lying between them. CDR1 LNHNV and CDR2 YYDKDF come from the germline V gene (reference sequence). The CDR3 is 13 amino acids. The CDR3 loop is CATSRVRGETQYF. The DNA of the CDR3 is TGTGCCACCAGCAGAGTACGAGGGGAGACCCAGTACTTC.

This clonotype has more than one count but fewer than ten. The chain links TRBV20-1 to TRBJ1-1; a possible D gene is TRBD1 (5 bases). The V end was cut by 6 bases, the J end by 3 bases, with 23 bases between. The V gene's germline CDR1 is DFQATT and CDR2 SNEGSKA (reference sequence). The CDR3 is made up of 16 amino acids. The CDR3 protein is CSAAVGGPGSDTEAFF. The CDR3 DNA reads as TGCAGTGCAGCAGTTGGGGGACCTGGGTCGGACACTGAAGCTTTCTTT.

The chain links TRBV20-1 to TRBJ2-3, with 11 bases lining up with TRBD2. The trim removed 2 bases at V and 6 bases at J, leaving 13 bases unmatched. The CDR3 extends over 17 amino acids. Germline assignment: CDR1 DFQATT and CDR2 SNEGSKA (reference sequence). The CDR3 loop reads CSARPTRTSGFCDTQYF. The CDR3, as DNA: TGCAGTGCTAGACCAACGCGGACTAGCGGGTTCTGTGATACGCAGTATTTT.